A single sample is the source of the 23 T cell receptor beta chains below, sequenced in a study of T cell repertoires in cytomegalovirus infection. Using its own MiXCR run on the reads, TCRdb lists one record per CDR3 protein. The repertoire holds about 100,000 distinct CDR3 sequences, with less than 25% as singletons. The source material was CD8+ T cells from PBMCs. The receptors come from a human donor in good health (CMV status not recorded). Some clones in this sample may be carry-over from other donors' samples.

The chain links TRBV20-1 to TRBJ2-4; 7 bases align to TRBD2. The trim removed 6 bases at V and 8 bases at J, leaving 10 bases unmatched. CDR1 and CDR2 from the germline V gene are DFQATT and SNEGSKA (reference sequence). CDR3 length: 13 amino acids. The CDR3: CSAARERADIQYF. As DNA, the CDR3 is TGCAGTGCGGCGCGGGAGAGGGCGGACATTCAGTACTTC.

This clonotype appeared many times. This rearrangement joins TRBV7-2 to TRBJ2-7; TRBD2 agrees at 7 bases. The V gene end was trimmed by 4 bases and the J gene end by 1 base; junction bases not matched to a gene: 7. CDR1 is SGHTA and CDR2 is FQGNSA in the germline V gene. The CDR3 length is 15 residues. In DNA form, the CDR3 reads TGTGCCAGCAGCTCCGAGGGAGCGGGGTCCTACGAGCAGTACTTC. It encodes CASSSEGAGSYEQYF.

This clonotype was counted many times. CDR3: CASSLTAGQPQHF. CDR3 nucleotide sequence: TGTGCCAGCAGCTTAACCGCGGGACAGCCCCAGCATTTT. The chain combines TRBV7-3 with TRBJ1-5; unclear D gene. Looked up from germline, CDR1 is SGHTA and CDR2 is FQGTGA. V lost 0 bases, J lost 7 bases, and 7 bases lay in between. The CDR3 length is 13 residues.

This clonotype has just a few counts. V usage is TRBV7-6 and J usage is TRBJ2-5; 12 bases align to TRBD2. The CDR3 totals 16 residues. V was pared by 1 base and J by 1 base, with 1 base of the junction left unmatched. Germline CDR1 is SGHVS and CDR2 is FNYEAQ. The chain's CDR3 is CASSLETSGGQETQYF. CDR3 DNA sequence: TGTGCCAGCAGCTTAGAGACTAGCGGGGGCCAAGAGACCCAGTACTTC.

This clonotype appeared a few times. The gene calls are TRBV10-3 and TRBJ1-6; D might be TRBD1 (5 bases). Looked up from germline, CDR1 is ENHRY and CDR2 is SYGVKD. Trimming removed 7 bases at V and 8 bases at J, with 9 bases between. The CDR3 contains 12 residues. The CDR3 DNA reads as TGTGCCATCACCACAGGAGATTCACCCCTCCACTTT. Protein product: CAITTGDSPLHF.

The chain is built from TRBV10-3 and TRBJ2-3, with 7 bases that match TRBD2. CDR1 and CDR2 (germline): ENHRY, SYGVKD. The CDR3 loop spans 14 amino acids. Losses at the gene ends were 0 bases for V and 4 bases for J; bases not matched to a gene: 1. In DNA, the CDR3 is TGTGCCATCAGTGAGTCGGGGGGGGCAGATACGCAGTATTTT. Translation: CAISESGGADTQYF.

This clonotype was recorded a few times. The rearrangement uses TRBV3-1 and TRBJ2-3; 11 positions match TRBD2. The CDR3 has 18 amino acids. From germline, CDR1 is LGHDT and CDR2 YNNKEL (reference sequence). The V segment lost 0 bases and the J segment 6 bases; nucleotides outside the gene matches: 11. The CDR3 region has the DNA TGTGCCAGCAGCCAAGAACCGGATAGCGGGGGGGCCGGTGATACGCAGTATTTT. Amino acids: CASSQEPDSGGAGDTQYF.

This clonotype showed up just a few times. The chain has TRBV2 and TRBJ2-2, with 10 positions matching TRBD2. V was pared by 4 bases and J by 0 bases, with 11 bases of the junction left unmatched. Germline CDR1 reads SNHLY; CDR2 reads FYNNEI. The CDR3 is 19 amino acids. The CDR3: CASSGLAGAIDSNTGELFF. CDR3 DNA sequence: TGTGCCAGCAGTGGGCTAGCGGGGGCCATTGATTCGAACACCGGGGAGCTGTTTTTT.

This clonotype was seen a few times. The V call is TRBV2, the J call TRBJ1-2; D is unresolved. V was cut by 1 base and J by 6 bases, with 9 bases left in between. In germline, CDR1 is SNHLY, CDR2 FYNNEI. The CDR3 spans 13 residues. The CDR3 DNA sequence: TGTGCCAGCAGTGAAGACCGGTTGAATGGCTACACCTTC. Encoded protein: CASSEDRLNGYTF.

This clonotype was seen a handful of times. The chain uses TRBV11-2 and TRBJ2-1; 12 bases line up with TRBD2. Per germline, CDR1 SGHAT and CDR2 FQNNGV. The CDR3 spans 15 residues. V lost 4 bases, J lost 7 bases, and 5 bases stayed unmatched. CDR3 bases: TGTGCCAGCAGCTCGGGACTAGCGGGTACGAATGAGCAGTTCTTC. It codes for CASSSGLAGTNEQFF.

The chain employs TRBV10-2 and TRBJ2-2; 9 bases map to TRBD2. The junction had 1 base not matched to a gene; V was cut back by 3 bases and J by 5 bases. Germline CDR1 is WSHSY and CDR2 is SAAADI. The CDR3 has 14 amino acids. The CDR3 is CASSETSGTGELFF. CDR3 coding DNA: TGCGCCAGCAGTGAAACTAGCGGGACCGGGGAGCTGTTTTTT.

This clonotype was detected only once. The chain carries TRBV9 and TRBJ2-3, with D maybe TRBD1 (7 bases). CDR3 length: 14 residues. The V end was cut by 1 base, the J end by 3 bases, with 9 bases between. The germline CDR1 and CDR2 sequences are SGDLS and YYNGEE. The CDR3 DNA is TGTGCCAGCAGCGTACAGGGGGGTACAGATACGCAGTATTTT. Protein product: CASSVQGGTDTQYF.

This clonotype has more than one count but fewer than ten. The CDR3 protein is CASSSTGVGSPLHF. The DNA of the CDR3 is TGTGCCAGCAGCTCGACAGGGGTGGGTTCACCCCTCCACTTT. The rearrangement uses TRBV7-3 and TRBJ1-6; 8 nucleotides agree with TRBD1. Per germline, CDR1 SGHTA and CDR2 FQGTGA. V lost 4 bases and J lost 9; bases outside the gene matches: 5. The CDR3 covers 14 residues.

As for this clonotype: A much bigger clone sits one base away, suggesting this may be a read error. V is TRBV7-8 and J is TRBJ2-5; D unresolved. The CDR3 sequence is 14 residues long. Looked up from germline, CDR1 is SGHVS and CDR2 is FQNEAQ. This CDR3 reads CASSYQGAQESQYF. The CDR3 DNA reads TGTGCCAGCAGCTACCAAGGAGCGCAAGAGTCCCAGTACTTC.

This chain joins TRBV7-9 and TRBJ2-7; TRBD1 agrees at 7 bases. The CDR3 is made up of 14 amino acids. The ends lost 2 bases at V and 1 base at J; junction bases unmatched: 2. In germline, CDR1 is SEHNR, CDR2 FQNEAQ (reference sequence). CDR3: CASSLQQGSYEQYF. The CDR3 DNA reads as TGTGCCAGCAGCTTACAACAGGGGTCCTACGAGCAGTACTTC.

The table lists this clonotype with a count of one. The CDR3 reads CSARGSPGDEQYF. CDR3 nucleotides: TGCAGTGCTCGTGGGAGCCCTGGGGACGAGCAGTACTTC. This chain joins TRBV20-1 and TRBJ2-7; tentative D call: TRBD2 (5 bases). The CDR3 covers 13 residues. The germline gives CDR1 DFQATT, CDR2 SNEGSKA (reference sequence). Between the trimmed V and J ends, which lost 5 bases and 5 bases, there was a span of 16 bases.

The chain couples TRBV7-9 to TRBJ2-7; D is ambiguous. CDR3 length: 13 residues. The germline CDR1 and CDR2 sequences are SEHNR and FQNEAQ (reference sequence). Trimming cost V 5 bases and J 3 bases, with 11 bases left between them. CDR3 in DNA: TGTGCCAGCAGCAAAGTAGGTGTCTACGAGCAGTACTTC. This gives the protein CASSKVGVYEQYF.

In this sample, this clonotype turned up a few times. The genes are TRBV6-1 and TRBJ2-1; D is unclear. The germline gives CDR1 MNHNS, CDR2 SASEGT. This CDR3 has 15 residues. The V end lost 1 base, the J end lost 0 bases, and 7 bases lay between the germline ends. The CDR3 sequence: CASSEVDSSYNEQFF. In nucleotides, the CDR3 is TGTGCCAGCAGTGAAGTGGATAGCTCCTACAATGAGCAGTTCTTC.

This clonotype was observed a handful of times. V is TRBV3-1 and J is TRBJ2-3, with 10 bases fitting TRBD2. This CDR3 contains 17 residues. The V gene's germline CDR1 is LGHDT and CDR2 YNNKEL (reference sequence). Unmatched junction bases numbered 5, after V lost 0 bases and J lost 2 bases. CDR3 amino acids: CASSQDPGLADTDTQYF. DNA of the CDR3: TGTGCCAGCAGCCAAGATCCCGGACTAGCGGACACAGATACGCAGTATTTT.

This clonotype has just a few counts. The chain couples TRBV29-1 to TRBJ1-3, with D possibly being TRBD1 (5 bases). This CDR3 has 14 residues. Trimming cost V 2 bases and J 3 bases, with 11 bases left between them. CDR1 and CDR2 from the germline V gene are SQVTM and ANQGSEA. CDR3 region: CSVEQAGSGNTIYF. CDR3 in DNA: TGCAGCGTTGAACAGGCAGGGAGTGGAAACACCATATATTTT.

The CDR3 region is CASSLGRAAYEQYF. DNA for the CDR3: TGTGCCAGCAGCTTAGGCCGGGCCGCCTACGAGCAGTACTTC. This chain links TRBV13 with TRBJ2-7, with no clear D. The CDR3 contains 14 residues. Germline CDR1 is PRHDT and CDR2 is FYEKMQ (reference sequence). Trimming shortened V by 0 bases and J by 2 bases, and 8 bases separated the two germline ends.

This clonotype was recorded only once. The rearrangement uses TRBV14 and TRBJ2-1, with TRBD1 identical over 9 bases. CDR1 SGHDN and CDR2 FVKESK come from the germline V gene. This CDR3 region has 14 residues. The V segment lost 4 bases and the J segment 7 bases; nucleotides outside the gene matches: 5. CDR3 DNA: TGTGCCAGCAGCCGGGACAGGGTGTCAAATGAGCAGTTCTTC. Its protein product is CASSRDRVSNEQFF. Using reference TRBV14 and TRBJ2-1 for the parts outside the CDR3, the full variable domain is EAGVTQFPSHSVIEKGQTVTLRCDPISGHDNLYWYRRVMGKEIKFLLHFVKESKQDESGMPNNRFLAERTGGTYSTLKVQPAELEDSGVYFCASSRDRVSNEQFFGPGTRLTVL.

This clonotype was detected ten times or more. The CDR3: CASSLELADPSYNEQFF. CDR3 in DNA: TGTGCCAGCAGTTTAGAGTTAGCGGACCCCTCCTACAATGAGCAGTTCTTC. V usage is TRBV12-3 or TRBV12-4 and J usage is TRBJ2-1; D is possibly TRBD2 (6 bases). There are 17 residues in the CDR3. Trimming took off 1 base at V and 0 bases at J, with 13 bases between the two ends.